This T cell receptor beta chain was recorded in a study of T-cell reconstitution after alpha-beta-depleted transplantation in children. Points from the study as a whole: Counts and diversity of T cells one year after transplant came mostly from newly produced T cells. Day-60 TCRbeta diversity that was high in some patients was derived from surviving recipient T cells and thymic progenitors. Several hundred graft clones that had expanded were reportedly the source of alpha-beta T cells about two months after transplant.

Using unique molecular identifiers, the investigators prepared the TCRbeta library. TCRdb reprocessed the PCR reads with MiXCR, giving one entry per CDR3 protein. The sample shows 300,000 to 350,000 distinct CDR3 sequences, approximately 23% of them seen only once. CDR1 and CDR2 from the germline V gene are WNHNN and SYGVQD (reference sequence). The CDR3 loop spans 14 amino acids. J gave up 2 bases and V 5 bases, and 5 bases lay outside the gene matches. As for this clonotype: Its target is unknown.

The input for sequencing was PBMCs, mostly from graft donor cells, taken 180 days after TCRalphabeta/CD19-depleted stem cell transplant. V and J are TRBV10-1 and TRBJ2-7, with 8 bases identical to TRBD2. The clonotype originates from a male patient between 5 and 17 years old who had a stem cell transplant for acute lymphoblastic leukemia, so the T cells may come from the graft donor. CDR3 DNA: TGCGCCAGCAGTAAGCGGGAGACTACCTACGAGCAGTACTTC. Protein product: CASSKRETTYEQYF.